A single sample is the source of the 21 T cell receptor beta chains below, sequenced in a study of blood T cell repertoires in COVID-19. Here immunoSEQ multiplex PCR was the method, and the copy in TCRdb shows in-frame clones only, minus some. The sample holds hundreds of thousands of clones, about 88% seen once. The sequenced sample consisted of peripheral blood. These receptors all stem from a woman aged 40-49 years who had recovered from COVID-19.

The chain combines TRBV14 with TRBJ1-6; D is unresolved. The V gene lost 0 bases and the J gene lost 3 bases, with 3 bases spanning the gap. The CDR3 consists of 14 residues. Germline CDR1 is SGHDN and CDR2 is FVKESK. CDR3 bases: TGTGCCAGCAGCCAAGACTACTATAATTCACCCCTCCACTTT. Its protein is CASSQDYYNSPLHF.

In its sample, this clone was seen a few times. The V gene is TRBV5-4, the J gene TRBJ1-2, with TRBD1 identical over 7 bases. The junction had 9 bases not matched to a gene; V was cut back by 4 bases and J by 3 bases. The CDR3 runs to 15 residues. The V gene's germline CDR1 is SGHNT and CDR2 YYREEE (reference sequence). CDR3 DNA: TGTGCCAGCAGCCGCGAACAGGGGAGTCACTATGGCTACACCTTC. Protein: CASSREQGSHYGYTF.

The V gene is TRBV5-1, the J gene TRBJ2-7, with D perhaps matching TRBD2 (6 bases). Germline CDR1 SGHRS, CDR2 YFSETQ. Trimming left V 4 bases short and J 6 bases short, with 11 bases between. This CDR3 has 12 amino acids. CDR3 DNA: TGCGCCAGCAGCGAAGGCGGGATCGAGCAGTACTTC. This encodes CASSEGGIEQYF.

The chain combines TRBV9 with TRBJ2-7, with 7 bases that match TRBD1. The CDR3 is 13 amino acids. Losses at the gene ends were 2 bases for V and 3 bases for J; bases not matched to a gene: 2. Germline CDR1 reads SGDLS; CDR2 reads YYNGEE. The CDR3, as DNA: TGTGCCAGCAGCGTCGACAGGGACTACGAGCAGTACTTC. It specifies CASSVDRDYEQYF.

The chain employs TRBV4-2 and TRBJ1-3, with 7 bases aligning to TRBD1. V was pared by 1 base and J by 8 bases, with 8 bases of the junction left unmatched. The CDR3 length is 15 residues. Looked up from germline, CDR1 is LGHNA and CDR2 is YNFKEQ. The CDR3 DNA is TGTGCCAGCAGCCAAGTAGACAGGGTCGGGGACACCATATATTTT. It yields the protein CASSQVDRVGDTIYF.

This chain links TRBV29-1 with TRBJ2-5; 10 bases line up with TRBD2. J lost 4 bases, V lost 0 bases, and 11 bases had no gene match. Germline V lookup: CDR1 SQVTM, CDR2 ANQGSEA. This CDR3 comprises 17 residues. CDR3 sequence reads: CSVEESSGREGGETQYF. DNA for the CDR3: TGCAGCGTTGAAGAATCTAGCGGGAGAGAGGGAGGAGAGACCCAGTACTTC.

V usage is TRBV2 and J usage is TRBJ1-5, with D possibly being TRBD1 (6 bases). Germline V gene data show CDR1 as SNHLY and CDR2 as FYNNEI. The CDR3 consists of 13 residues. The V end lost 4 bases, the J end lost 3 bases, and 7 bases lay between the germline ends. The CDR3 reads CASSGQANQPQHF. CDR3 nucleotides: TGTGCCAGCAGTGGACAGGCCAATCAGCCCCAGCATTTT.

For this clone: At the DNA level, this CDR3 is encoded by other sequences in the same sample as well. The rearrangement uses TRBV6-5 and TRBJ1-4, with TRBD1 identical over 10 bases. The CDR3 totals 14 residues. Germline V gives CDR1 MNHEY, CDR2 SVGAGI. V lost 6 bases and J lost 5; bases outside the gene matches: 3. This chain's CDR3 is CASRLGQGNEKLFF. For the CDR3, the DNA is TGTGCCAGCAGGTTGGGACAGGGGAATGAAAAACTGTTTTTT.

The chain carries TRBV19 and TRBJ2-1, with D perhaps TRBD1 (5 bases). V was trimmed by 3 bases and J by 4 bases, leaving 7 bases between them. From germline, CDR1 is LNHDA and CDR2 SQIVND (reference sequence). The length of the CDR3 is 13 residues. Here the CDR3 reads CASSIRDYNEQFF. Here the CDR3 DNA reads TGTGCCAGTAGTATCAGGGATTACAATGAGCAGTTCTTC.

In its sample, this clone was seen a few times. The rearrangement links TRBV7-2 to TRBJ2-5, with D possibly matching TRBD2 (7 bases). This CDR3 has 15 amino acids. V lost 4 bases and J lost 4, with 16 bases in between. Looked up from germline, CDR1 is SGHTA and CDR2 is FQGNSA. Here the CDR3 DNA reads TGTGCCAGCAGCTCCTCGCTGGGAGGGGGAGAGACCCAGTACTTC. As protein: CASSSSLGGGETQYF.

The chain couples TRBV5-1 to TRBJ2-7, with 11 bases fitting TRBD2. CDR1 is SGHRS, CDR2 YFSETQ, per germline. CDR3 length: 14 amino acids. Germline trimming cut 2 bases from V and 2 bases from J; bases unmatched to any gene: 0. CDR3 protein: CASSFSGGAYEQYF. In DNA form, the CDR3 reads TGCGCCAGCAGCTTTAGCGGGGGGGCCTACGAGCAGTACTTC.

The chain couples TRBV11-2 to TRBJ2-5, with 13 positions matching TRBD2. The CDR3 consists of 19 residues. Germline loops: CDR1 SGHAT, CDR2 FQNNGV. V lost 3 bases to trimming and J lost 5 bases; unmatched junction nucleotides: 15. This CDR3 is CASSFRGLAGVVERETQYF. The DNA of the CDR3 is TGTGCCAGCAGCTTTCGCGGACTAGCGGGGGTGGTCGAGCGTGAGACCCAGTACTTC.

V gene TRBV28 combines with J gene TRBJ1-2; 12 positions agree with TRBD1. The CDR3 has 16 amino acids. J gave up 1 base and V 8 bases, and 8 bases lay outside the gene matches. Germline CDR1 and CDR2: MDHEN and SYDVKM. The CDR3 DNA reads as TGTGCCAGCGGCTCCTGGGACAGGGGGCGTAACTATGGCTACACCTTC. As protein: CASGSWDRGRNYGYTF.

J is TRBJ2-3 and V is TRBV10-2; weak D call: TRBD2 (5 bases). V was shortened by 2 bases and J by 5 bases, with 11 bases between the two germline ends. CDR1 is WSHSY, CDR2 SAAADI, per germline. This CDR3 spans 14 amino acids. CDR3 loop: CASSEGTSRDTQYF. The CDR3 DNA follows: TGCGCCAGCAGTGAGGGCACTAGTCGAGATACGCAGTATTTT.

Concerning this clone itself: Sequence at one end of the junction differs from germline and may be a read error. This chain links TRBV5-1 with TRBJ2-4, with D perhaps matching TRBD2 (7 bases). The CDR3 spans 16 residues. Germline V gene lookup returns CDR1 SGHRS and CDR2 YFSETQ. Written as DNA, the CDR3 is TGCGCCCGCAGCGGTGGGGGGGGCCGGGCCAAAAACATTCAGTACTTC. Translating gives CARSGGGGRAKNIQYF.

The rearrangement joins TRBV7-9 to TRBJ2-5; D is possibly TRBD1 (5 bases). The CDR3 consists of 12 residues. Between the trimmed V and J ends, which lost 5 bases and 4 bases, there was a span of 8 bases. Per germline, CDR1 SEHNR and CDR2 FQNEAQ (reference sequence). CDR3 residues: CASSPQGETQYF. DNA of the CDR3: TGTGCCAGCAGCCCTCAGGGAGAGACCCAGTACTTC. Full variable domain (outside the CDR3, taken from reference TRBV7-9 and TRBJ2-5): DTGVSQNPRHKITKRGQNVTFRCDPISEHNRLYWYRQTLGQGPEFLTYFQNEAQLEKSRLLSDRFSAERPKGSFSTLEIQRTEQGDSAMYLCASSPQGETQYFGPGTRLLVL.

This clone was picked up a small number of times. The V and J genes are TRBV15 and TRBJ1-2; 7 nucleotides line up with TRBD1. The length of the CDR3 is 17 residues. V trimming: 0 bases; J trimming: 7 bases; junction bases outside the gene matches: 14. Germline lookup yields CDR1 LNHNV and CDR2 YYDKDF (reference sequence). CDR3: CATSRDWSGGDYSGYTF. CDR3 coding DNA: TGTGCCACCAGCAGAGATTGGTCAGGGGGAGACTATAGTGGCTACACCTTC. The full variable domain, in which reference TRBV15 and TRBJ1-2 provide the parts outside the CDR3, is DAMVIQNPRYQVTQFGKPVTLSCSQTLNHNVMYWYQQKSSQAPKLLFHYYDKDFNNEADTPDNFQSRRPNTSFCFLDIRSPGLGDTAMYLCATSRDWSGGDYSGYTFGSGTRLTVV.

The V call is TRBV2, the J call TRBJ2-2; 7 bases match TRBD1. This CDR3 is built from 15 residues. V trimming: 4 bases; J trimming: 4 bases; junction bases outside the gene matches: 6. Per germline, CDR1 SNHLY and CDR2 FYNNEI. CDR3 nucleotides: TGTGCCAGCAGTGTCGAACAGGGGATCACCGGGGAGCTGTTTTTT. Translating it yields CASSVEQGITGELFF.

V gene TRBV30 combines with J gene TRBJ2-3, with 9 positions matching TRBD2. With V trimmed by 4 bases and J by 2 bases, 4 bases remained unmatched. CDR3 length equals 14 residues. Germline CDR1 reads GTSNPN; CDR2 reads SVGIG (reference sequence). CDR3 sequence reads: CAWKSGGPTDTQYF. CDR3 bases: TGTGCCTGGAAGAGCGGGGGGCCCACAGATACGCAGTATTTT.

This rearrangement joins TRBV5-1 to TRBJ1-6, with D perhaps matching TRBD1 (5 bases). Between the trimmed V and J ends, which lost 0 bases and 0 bases, there was a span of 10 bases. The CDR3 is 17 amino acids. From germline, CDR1 is SGHRS and CDR2 YFSETQ. DNA for the CDR3: TGCGCCAGCAGCTTGGCCGGGGGAATCTCCTATAATTCACCCCTCCACTTT. Encoded protein: CASSLAGGISYNSPLHF.

The chain links TRBV19 to TRBJ2-3; 8 positions match TRBD1. This CDR3 comprises 16 residues. CDR1 is LNHDA and CDR2 is SQIVND in the germline V gene (reference sequence). Losses at the gene ends were 3 bases for V and 1 base for J; bases not matched to a gene: 6. In DNA, the CDR3 is TGTGCCAGTAGTATCACTCCGGGACAGGGCACAGATACGCAGTATTTT. Encoded protein: CASSITPGQGTDTQYF.